The present T cell receptor (beta chain) was sequenced within a study of CD8 T cells in Susac syndrome. It was with random hexamers that roughly 0.5 to 1 ug RNA was reverse transcribed. TCRdb reprocessed the immunoSEQ multiplex PCR reads with MiXCR, giving one entry per CDR3 protein. The top ten hold almost 0.55% of the sample, which has tens of thousands of distinct CDR3 sequences, roughly 93% seen once. Healthy donors served as age- and sex-matched controls. This CDR3 is 16 amino acids long. The V gene end was trimmed by 4 bases and the J gene end by 4 bases; junction bases not matched to a gene: 10. Germline values: CDR1 MNHEY, CDR2 SMNVEV (reference sequence).

The source material was CD8+ T cells from PBMCs. The origin of this receptor is a human donor in good health. This rearrangement joins TRBV27 to TRBJ2-1; 7 bases align to TRBD2. The CDR3 region has the DNA TGTGCCAGCAGTTCCCGGGGAGGGGCGAAGTACAATGAGCAGTTCTTC. Translation gives CASSSRGGAKYNEQFF.